The T cell receptor beta chain under discussion was sequenced for a study of CD8+ T cells in alopecia areata. Study outcomes and limitations: A large proportion of expanded lesional clones were detected persisting in scalp and blood during tofacitinib. Scalp samples also contribute reads from the resident alphabeta T cells found in normal skin.

Documented treatment: oral pan-JAK inhibitor, 5-10 mg twice daily. Once RNA had been extracted, it was reverse transcribed into cDNA to act as the sequencing template. Assay: immunoSEQ multiplex PCR; the TCRdb copy retains only in-frame clones and omits some. Of over 150,000 clones listed, 58% are singletons. Points on this clone: Its antigen is not known.

The length of the CDR3 is 13 residues. Between the trimmed V and J ends, which lost 2 bases and 2 bases, there was a span of 6 bases. Germline loops: CDR1 SEHNR, CDR2 FQNEAQ (reference sequence). The source of this sequence is a human donor with alopecia areata. The sample was CD4+ T cells sorted from blood, taken at week 24, from a patient treated with tofacitinib. The J gene is TRBJ1-1, the V gene TRBV7-9; D remains ambiguous. The CDR3 nucleotides read TGTGCCAGCAGCTTAAAGGCCAACACTGAAGCTTTCTTT. Amino acids: CASSLKANTEAFF.